Given below is one T cell receptor (beta chain) in context. The V and J ends lost 3 bases and 3 bases respectively, with 9 bases between them. The germline gives CDR1 MNHNS, CDR2 SASEGT. This CDR3 is 13 amino acids long. This entry belongs to a study of blood T cell repertoires in COVID-19. Whole-study context: Specimens from acute and convalescent COVID-19 originated in the United States, Italy and Spain. PBMCs, B-cell-depleted T cells, or T cells were the source of the cDNA or gDNA that made up the material.

The protocol was immunoSEQ multiplex PCR, while the TCRdb copy is restricted to in-frame clones and leaves out a portion. The sample includes 25,000 to 30,000 clones, 85% of them seen just once. Sequencing used peripheral blood. V and J are TRBV6-1 and TRBJ2-7; D is possibly TRBD1 (6 bases). The sequence was collected from a human donor in a cohort sampled during active COVID-19. CDR3 nucleotides: TGTGCCAGCAGTGACCCCAGGGGCTACGAGCAGTACTTC. Residues: CASSDPRGYEQYF.